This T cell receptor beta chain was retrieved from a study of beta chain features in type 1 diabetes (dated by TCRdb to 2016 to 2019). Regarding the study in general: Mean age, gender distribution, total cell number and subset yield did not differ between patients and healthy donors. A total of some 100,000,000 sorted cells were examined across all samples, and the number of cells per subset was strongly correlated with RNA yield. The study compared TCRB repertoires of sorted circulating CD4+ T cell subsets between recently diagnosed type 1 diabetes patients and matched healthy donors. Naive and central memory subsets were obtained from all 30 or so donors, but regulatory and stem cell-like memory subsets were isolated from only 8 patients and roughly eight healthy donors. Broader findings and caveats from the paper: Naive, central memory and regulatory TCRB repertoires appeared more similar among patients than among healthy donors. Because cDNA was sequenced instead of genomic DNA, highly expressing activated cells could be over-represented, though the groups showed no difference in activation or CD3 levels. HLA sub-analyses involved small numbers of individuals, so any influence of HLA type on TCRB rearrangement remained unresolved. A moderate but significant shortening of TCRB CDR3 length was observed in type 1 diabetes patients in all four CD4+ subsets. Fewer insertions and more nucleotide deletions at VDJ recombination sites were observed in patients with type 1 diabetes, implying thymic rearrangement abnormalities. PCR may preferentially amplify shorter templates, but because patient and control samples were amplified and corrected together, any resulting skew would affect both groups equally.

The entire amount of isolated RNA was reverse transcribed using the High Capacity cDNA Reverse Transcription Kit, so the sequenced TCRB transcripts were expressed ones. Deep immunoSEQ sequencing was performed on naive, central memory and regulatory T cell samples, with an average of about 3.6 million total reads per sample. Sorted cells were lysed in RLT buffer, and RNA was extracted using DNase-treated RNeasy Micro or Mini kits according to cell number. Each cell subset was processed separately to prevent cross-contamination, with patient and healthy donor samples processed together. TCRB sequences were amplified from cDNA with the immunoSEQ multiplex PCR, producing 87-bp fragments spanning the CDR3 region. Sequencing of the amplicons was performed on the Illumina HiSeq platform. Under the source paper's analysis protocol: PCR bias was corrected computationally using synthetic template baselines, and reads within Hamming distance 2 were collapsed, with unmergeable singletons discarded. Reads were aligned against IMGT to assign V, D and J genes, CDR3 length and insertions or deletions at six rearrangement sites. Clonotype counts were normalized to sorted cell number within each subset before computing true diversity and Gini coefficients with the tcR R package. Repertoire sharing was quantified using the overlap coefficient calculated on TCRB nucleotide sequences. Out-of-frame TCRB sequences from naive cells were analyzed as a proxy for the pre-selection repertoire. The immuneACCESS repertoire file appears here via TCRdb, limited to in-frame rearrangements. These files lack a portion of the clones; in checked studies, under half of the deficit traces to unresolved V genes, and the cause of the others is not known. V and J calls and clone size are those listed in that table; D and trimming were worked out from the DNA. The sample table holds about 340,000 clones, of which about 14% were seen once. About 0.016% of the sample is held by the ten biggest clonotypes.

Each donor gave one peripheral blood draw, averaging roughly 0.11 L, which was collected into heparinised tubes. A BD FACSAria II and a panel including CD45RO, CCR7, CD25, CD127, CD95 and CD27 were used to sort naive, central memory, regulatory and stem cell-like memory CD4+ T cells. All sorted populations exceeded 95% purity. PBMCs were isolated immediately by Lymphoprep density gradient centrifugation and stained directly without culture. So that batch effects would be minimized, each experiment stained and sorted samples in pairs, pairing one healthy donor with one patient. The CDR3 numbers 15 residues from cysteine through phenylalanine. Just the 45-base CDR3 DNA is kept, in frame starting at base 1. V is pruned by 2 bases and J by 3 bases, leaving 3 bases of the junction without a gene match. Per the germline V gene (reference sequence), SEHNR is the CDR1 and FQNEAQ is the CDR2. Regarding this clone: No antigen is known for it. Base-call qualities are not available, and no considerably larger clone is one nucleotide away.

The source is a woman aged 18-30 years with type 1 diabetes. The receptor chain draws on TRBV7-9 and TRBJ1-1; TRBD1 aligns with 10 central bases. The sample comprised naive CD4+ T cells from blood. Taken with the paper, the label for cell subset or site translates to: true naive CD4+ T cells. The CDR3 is CASSLPTGGHTEAFF. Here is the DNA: TGTGCCAGCAGCTTACCGACAGGGGGCCACACTGAAGCTTTCTTT.